A selection of T cell receptor beta chains follows, all from one sample in a study of shared clonotypes between healthy human individuals. Measured with immunoSEQ multiplex PCR; TCRdb has only the in-frame clones, and not every one. The sample includes hundreds of thousands of clones, around 76% of them seen just once. The material sequenced was PBMCs. The origin of the receptors is a woman between 35 and 50 years old in good health. Some clones in this sample may be carry-over from other donors' samples. The CDR3 runs from the conserved cysteine through the conserved F or W. The order of the fields is V gene, J gene, D gene, clone size, CDR3 DNA, CDR3 protein. A D gene is named only where the DNA matches it firmly. Expanded clones are given a class, and other clones once, few, many or no size at all.

TRBV11-3	TRBJ1-5	TRBD1	many	TGTGCCAGCAGCGTCCGAACGGGACAGGTGATCAATCAGCCCCAGCATTTT	CASSVRTGQVINQPQHF
TRBV27	TRBJ2-3	NA	NA	TGTGCCAGCAGCCAAGACAGAGCTAGCACAGATACGCAGTATTTT	CASSQDRASTDTQYF
TRBV29-1	TRBJ2-5	NA	few	TGCAGCGTAGCCCCCCCCGGGACCAGGATCGAGACCCAGTACTTC	CSVAPPGTRIETQYF
TRBV20-1	TRBJ2-1	NA	NA	TGCAGTTGCGGGACATACAATGAGCAGTTCTTC	CSCGTYNEQFF
TRBV5-5	TRBJ1-2	TRBD1	NA	TGTGCCAGCAGCTTGGGGGACAGAAACTATGGCTACACCTTC	CASSLGDRNYGYTF
TRBV4-1	TRBJ1-3	NA	few	TGCGCCAGCAGCCAAGAAGGCAGGGTCTCTGGAAACACCATATATTTT	CASSQEGRVSGNTIYF
TRBV7-9	TRBJ2-5	TRBD1	NA	TGTGCCAGCAGCTTTACAGGGGCGGTAGAGACCCAGTACTTC	CASSFTGAVETQYF
TRBV7-2	TRBJ2-5	NA	NA	TGTGCCAGCGCGTTGGGACCCCAAGAGACCCAGTACTTC	CASALGPQETQYF
TRBV7-2	TRBJ2-3	TRBD1	few	TGTGCCAGCAGCTTAGGCCTAGGGGGCCAAGATACGCAGTATTTT	CASSLGLGGQDTQYF
TRBV12-5	TRBJ2-1	NA	NA	TGTGCTAGTGGTTTGGTAATGACTGGTCGGGACAATGAGCAGTTCTTC	CASGLVMTGRDNEQFF
TRBV2	TRBJ1-2	NA	NA	TGTGCCAGCAATTCCAACTATGGCTACACCTTC	CASNSNYGYTF
TRBV5-1	TRBJ2-7	TRBD2	NA	TGCGCCAGCAGCCAAGGACTAGCGGAGAACTACGAGCAGTACTTC	CASSQGLAENYEQYF
TRBV6-1	TRBJ1-1	TRBD1	NA	TGTGCCAGCAGTGAAAGTGGGGACAGAGAAGCTTTCTTT	CASSESGDREAFF
TRBV6-5	TRBJ2-1	NA	NA	TGTGCCAGCAGTTACGGCGGCCCCCTCTACAATGAGCAGTTCTTC	CASSYGGPLYNEQFF
TRBV30	TRBJ2-1	TRBD1	NA	TGTGCCTGGAGTGTACGGTTGGGACAGGGATACAATGAGCAGTTCTTC	CAWSVRLGQGYNEQFF
TRBV28	TRBJ1-1	NA	many	TGTGCCAGCAGTCCGGCGACTGAAGCTTTCTTT	CASSPATEAFF
TRBV29-1	TRBJ1-5	NA	NA	TGCAGCGTTAGTGCGGATAGCAATCAGCCCCAGCATTTT	CSVSADSNQPQHF
TRBV21-1	TRBJ2-1	NA	few	TGTGCCAGCAGCAAAGGCAGAGGGACTAGCGAGTACAATGAGCAGTTCTTC	CASSKGRGTSEYNEQFF
TRBV5-4	TRBJ2-7	TRBD1	once	TGTGCCAGCAGCTTGGGCCGAACAGGGGCCTACGAGCAGTACTTC	CASSLGRTGAYEQYF
TRBV6-6	TRBJ1-5	NA	NA	TGCGCCTGCAGTTACTCGAGCAGTCCAAATCAGCCCCAGCATTTT	CACSYSSSPNQPQHF
TRBV27	TRBJ2-7	NA	once	TGTGCCAGCAGTCCATTCAAGGGGCACTCCTACGAGCAGTACTTC	CASSPFKGHSYEQYF
TRBV28	TRBJ2-3	NA	few	TGTGCCAGCAGTTTTAAGGTTCTTTCCCACACAGATACGCAGTATTTT	CASSFKVLSHTDTQYF
TRBV7-8	TRBJ1-1	NA	NA	TGTGCCAGCAGCTTAGCGCGAGGGAACACTGAAGCTTTCTTT	CASSLARGNTEAFF
TRBV20-1	TRBJ1-1	NA	NA	TGCAGTGCTAGAGAAGGCAGAGAAGCTTTCTTT	CSAREGREAFF
TRBV28	TRBJ1-1	TRBD1	NA	TGTGCCAGCAGTCCGACAGGGGGCGTCAGCACTGAAGCTTTCTTT	CASSPTGGVSTEAFF
TRBV4-2	TRBJ2-7	NA	NA	TGTGCCAGCAGCCAAGCGGGTTATGGAAGCTCCTACGAGCAGTACTTC	CASSQAGYGSSYEQYF
TRBV6-5	TRBJ2-5	NA	NA	TGTGCCAGCAGAACCGGAATGGCTGTACAAGAGACCCAGTACTTC	CASRTGMAVQETQYF
TRBV4-1	TRBJ1-2	TRBD1	NA	TGCGCCAGCAGCCAACCAAACAGGGGATACGGCTACACCTTC	CASSQPNRGYGYTF
TRBV4-1	TRBJ2-1	TRBD2	once	TGCGCCAGCAGCCAAGTATCAGGACTAGCGGGAGGGCGTTGGGTTTTGAATGAGCAGTTCTTC	CASSQVSGLAGGRWVLNEQFF
TRBV7-9	TRBJ2-7	NA	NA	TGTGCCAGCAGCTTAAGTGGGGGATACGAGCAGTACTTC	CASSLSGGYEQYF
TRBV5-1	TRBJ1-1	NA	NA	TGCGCCAGCAGTTACCAGGGTGGAGAAGCTTTCTTT	CASSYQGGEAFF
TRBV30	TRBJ2-1	NA	NA	TGTGCCTGGATACCCACCCCTGGGCTAACCCGCTCCCATCTAGATTACAATGAGCAGTTCTTC	CAWIPTPGLTRSHLDYNEQFF
TRBV19	TRBJ2-1	NA	NA	TGTGCCAGTAGTATTACAGGGATGGTGGGTGAGCAGTTCTTC	CASSITGMVGEQFF
TRBV27	TRBJ2-7	NA	NA	TGTGCCAGCAGTCCGGGGGATGGCTACGAGCAGTACTTC	CASSPGDGYEQYF
TRBV6-1	TRBJ2-5	NA	NA	TGTGCCAGCAGTGTGGAGTCCCGGTACCAAGAGACCCAGTACTTC	CASSVESRYQETQYF
TRBV18	TRBJ2-5	NA	NA	TGTGCCAGCTCACGACCGACAGAACAAGAGACCCAGTACTTC	CASSRPTEQETQYF
TRBV9	TRBJ2-3	NA	NA	TGTGCCAGCACCGAGGGGAGCGTCAGCACAGATACGCAGTATTTT	CASTEGSVSTDTQYF
TRBV6-5	TRBJ1-1	TRBD1	NA	TGTGCCAGCAGTTACTCGACAGGGGGCGGGAACACTGAAGCTTTCTTT	CASSYSTGGGNTEAFF
TRBV19	TRBJ1-1	NA	few	TGTGCCAGTAGCACAGGGTTACAGGTGAACACTGAAGCTTTCTTT	CASSTGLQVNTEAFF
TRBV7-2	TRBJ1-2	NA	NA	TGTGCCAGCAGCCAATACCCTGGACAGACTAACTATGGCTACACCTTC	CASSQYPGQTNYGYTF
TRBV4-3	TRBJ1-5	NA	once	TGCGCCAGCAGCCAAGATTTCGAAAAGCCCCAGCATTTT	CASSQDFEKPQHF
TRBV25-1	TRBJ2-7	TRBD2	NA	TGTGCCAGCAGTGAAACTAGCGGGAGGGCCCTCGACTACGAGCAGTACTTC	CASSETSGRALDYEQYF
TRBV7-8	TRBJ1-3	NA	NA	TGTGCCAGCAGCCCACTGACGGTCTACTCTGGAAACACCATATATTTT	CASSPLTVYSGNTIYF
TRBV5-1	TRBJ2-7	TRBD2	NA	TGCGCCAGCAGCTTGGGACTAGCGGGAGCCTACGAGCAGTACTTC	CASSLGLAGAYEQYF
TRBV18	TRBJ2-7	TRBD1	once	TGTGCCAGCTCACCAGGGACAGGGAGCTTCTACGAGCAGTACTTC	CASSPGTGSFYEQYF
TRBV7-8	TRBJ1-1	NA	NA	TGTGCCAGCAGCTTAGCCGGGGGAGGGAACACTGAAGCTTTCTTT	CASSLAGGGNTEAFF
TRBV7-9	TRBJ2-4	NA	NA	TGTGCCAGCAGCCAGGGGGGCCAGGTCCAGTACTTC	CASSQGGQVQYF
TRBV4-1	TRBJ2-7	TRBD1	NA	TGCGCCAGCAGCCAAGAGCGGGGACAGGGAGGCTACGAGCAGTACTTC	CASSQERGQGGYEQYF
TRBV28	TRBJ2-7	NA	NA	TGTGCCAGCAAAAGGGGCTTACGGGGATCCTACGAGCAGTACTTC	CASKRGLRGSYEQYF
TRBV7-2	TRBJ2-3	NA	NA	TGTGCCAGCAGCTGGGCGGGTCAGTACGATACGCAGTATTTT	CASSWAGQYDTQYF
TRBV7-9	TRBJ1-5	NA	NA	TGTGCCAGCAGCTTGGGACACGGAGCCGGACAGCCCCAGCATTTT	CASSLGHGAGQPQHF
TRBV30	TRBJ2-1	NA	NA	TGTGCCTGGAGTGAGGGGTACAATGAGCAGTTCTTC	CAWSEGYNEQFF
TRBV5-1	TRBJ2-1	NA	NA	TGCGCCAGCAGCAGAGGTCGGAATGAGCAGTTCTTC	CASSRGRNEQFF
TRBV30	TRBJ1-5	NA	NA	TGTGCCTACCAACAGGGTTTAAATCAGCCCCAGCATTTT	CAYQQGLNQPQHF